A selection of T cell receptor beta chains follows, all from one sample in a study of cytomegalovirus exposure and HLA in healthy donors. This table comes from immunoSEQ multiplex PCR, and its TCRdb copy is limited to in-frame clones, with some not included. The sample has about 170,000 clones, over 70% seen once. Sequencing was performed on PBMCs. These receptors came from a boy aged 2 to 9 in good health and CMV-seronegative. Each CDR3 is given with its conserved first and last residue. The order of the fields is clone size, V gene, D gene, J gene, CDR3 DNA, CDR3 protein. The D gene is left open where the match is weak. Not all rows give a size; the values are once, few, many and, for expanded clones, a class.

-	TRBV18	TRBD1	TRBJ2-5	TGTGCCAGCTCTTCAGTAACATCAGGGGGCGGAGAGACCCAGTACTTC	CASSSVTSGGGETQYF
-	TRBV30	-	TRBJ2-5	TGTGCCTGGAGTGTGGGGGGAGAGACCCAGTACTTC	CAWSVGGETQYF
-	TRBV19	TRBD1	TRBJ1-1	TGTGCCAGTAGAAGTCGCCGGGACAGGGACGTAGCTTTCTTT	CASRSRRDRDVAFF
-	TRBV6-5	-	TRBJ1-4	TGTGCCAGCAGTTACTCGTCCGGGGGGACCCATGAAAAACTGTTTTTT	CASSYSSGGTHEKLFF
-	TRBV29-1	TRBD1	TRBJ1-1	TGCAGCGTTCTTGGGCGTAGACAGGGATCGGGGAACACTGAAGCTTTCTTT	CSVLGRRQGSGNTEAFF
few	TRBV5-8	-	TRBJ1-3	TGTGCCAGCAGCTTGCAAACCGACAGTTTCTCTCGTGGAAACACCATATATTTT	CASSLQTDSFSRGNTIYF
-	TRBV13	TRBD1	TRBJ1-1	TGTGCCAGCAGCTTAGAAGGGACAGGGGATGAGGTAGCTTTCTTT	CASSLEGTGDEVAFF
few	TRBV27	-	TRBJ2-1	TGTGCCAGCAGTTTTGGCGGGTACAATGAGCAGTTCTTC	CASSFGGYNEQFF
-	TRBV4-1	TRBD2	TRBJ2-5	TGCGCCAGCAGCCAACCCAAACTAGCGGGGGGAGGTGAGACCCAGTACTTC	CASSQPKLAGGGETQYF
-	TRBV4-3	TRBD2	TRBJ2-5	TGCGCCAGCAGCCAAGTAGCCTTAGCGGGCCAAGAGACCCAGTACTTC	CASSQVALAGQETQYF
once	TRBV6-1	TRBD2	TRBJ2-5	TGTGCCAGCAGTGGAGGACTAGCGGGCCAAGAGACCCAGTACTTC	CASSGGLAGQETQYF
-	TRBV6-5	TRBD1	TRBJ1-5	TGTGCCAGCAGCCGACAGGGTTTAGGTCAGCCCCAGCATTTT	CASSRQGLGQPQHF
-	TRBV7-9	-	TRBJ1-1	TGTGCCAGCAGCTTAGTCGACAGAGGGAACACTGAAGCTTTCTTT	CASSLVDRGNTEAFF
-	TRBV13	TRBD2	TRBJ2-2	TGTGCCAGCAGCTTAATGTCCGGGACTAGCGGAGAGGGGACCGGGGAGCTGTTTTTT	CASSLMSGTSGEGTGELFF
-	TRBV30	-	TRBJ1-2	TGTGCCTGGAGTTCGAGAAGGGGGACGCCCAGGATTGGCTACACCTTC	CAWSSRRGTPRIGYTF
-	TRBV6-5	TRBD1	TRBJ1-1	TGTGCCAGCAGTGCAGGGGGGCCTGAAGCTTTCTTT	CASSAGGPEAFF
few	TRBV2	-	TRBJ1-5	TGTGCCAGCAGAGAGGCCGGGAATAGCAATCAGCCCCAGCATTTT	CASREAGNSNQPQHF
-	TRBV2	-	TRBJ1-4	TGTGCCAGCAGAGGCAGGCTCGGTGGGAAACTGTTTTTT	CASRGRLGGKLFF
-	TRBV7-2	TRBD2	TRBJ2-5	TGTGCCAGCAGCTCTAACCTATGGGAGGGAGAGACCCAGTACTTC	CASSSNLWEGETQYF
-	TRBV13	-	TRBJ2-5	TGTGCCAGCAGCCTCTGGGAGGATTGGGAGACCCAGTACTTC	CASSLWEDWETQYF
-	TRBV10-2	TRBD2	TRBJ2-2	TGCGCCAGCAGTGATGGGACTAGATGGGAGGGCCTGAACACCGGGGAGCTGTTTTTT	CASSDGTRWEGLNTGELFF
-	TRBV6-1	-	TRBJ2-7	TGTGCCAGCAGTGAATTGAGCGAACAGTACTTC	CASSELSEQYF
-	TRBV10-3	-	TRBJ1-5	TGTGCCATCAGTCCAAATAGCAATCAGCCCCAGCATTTT	CAISPNSNQPQHF
-	TRBV9	TRBD1	TRBJ2-5	TGTGCCAGCAGTCCGGGGACAGGACTGAAAGAGACCCAGTACTTC	CASSPGTGLKETQYF
-	TRBV10-3	TRBD1	TRBJ1-2	TGTGCCATCAGTGGGGACAGCTATGGCTACACCTTC	CAISGDSYGYTF
-	TRBV27	TRBD1	TRBJ1-1	TGTGCCAGCAGTTCCGACAGGGTTCAAGGGTCGGAAGCTTTCTTT	CASSSDRVQGSEAFF
-	TRBV6-6	-	TRBJ2-1	TGTGCCAGCAGTTACGTGGAGGGGGCGGGCGAGCAGTTCTTC	CASSYVEGAGEQFF
-	TRBV5-1	TRBD1	TRBJ2-3	TGCGCCAGCAGCCGGGGGGACAGGGGGCTGATAGATACGCAGTATTTT	CASSRGDRGLIDTQYF
once	TRBV5-5	-	TRBJ2-7	TGTGCCAGCAGCTTGGGTCAGGAGCAGTACTTC	CASSLGQEQYF
-	TRBV12-5	TRBD1	TRBJ1-4	TGTGCTAGTGGTTGGGGACAGGGGGGGAATGAAAAACTGTTTTTT	CASGWGQGGNEKLFF
-	TRBV7-9	TRBD2	TRBJ2-1	TGTGCCAGCAGCTTAGGTAGCGGGAGAGTGGATGAGCAGTTCTTC	CASSLGSGRVDEQFF
-	TRBV4-2	TRBD2	TRBJ2-3	TGTGCCAGCAGCCAACTGGGACTAGCCGACCGGGATACGCAGTATTTT	CASSQLGLADRDTQYF
-	TRBV4-3	TRBD2	TRBJ2-3	TGCGCCAGCAGCCCAAGGACTAGCCGCTCGGTGGATACGCAGTATTTT	CASSPRTSRSVDTQYF
few	TRBV6-1	-	TRBJ2-3	TGTGCCAGCAGGAGTAGTGGTCGGGATACGCAGTATTTT	CASRSSGRDTQYF
-	TRBV6-5	TRBD2	TRBJ2-7	TGTGCCAGCAGCCCCTTGGGGGGGGACGAGCAGTACTTC	CASSPLGGDEQYF
-	TRBV30	TRBD1	TRBJ1-3	TGTGCCTGGGGCCCCCAGACAGGGATTGGAAACACCATATATTTT	CAWGPQTGIGNTIYF
-	TRBV12-1	-	TRBJ1-1	TGTGCCAGCAGCTTAACCAACTATGAAGCTTTCTTT	CASSLTNYEAFF
-	TRBV2	-	TRBJ1-1	TGTGCCAGCAGTGTGGCCGATATGAACACTGAAGCTTTCTTT	CASSVADMNTEAFF
-	TRBV7-9	-	TRBJ1-2	TGTGCCAGCAGCTTATCGACAACCTATGGCTACACCTTC	CASSLSTTYGYTF
-	TRBV7-2	TRBD2	TRBJ2-7	TGTGCCAGCAGCTTAGGGGGGGGCTACGAGCAGTACTTC	CASSLGGGYEQYF
-	TRBV4-2	-	TRBJ2-1	TGTGCCAGCAGCCAAGAATGGCGGGACCCATCCTACAATGAGCAGTTCTTC	CASSQEWRDPSYNEQFF
-	TRBV6-5	TRBD1	TRBJ2-7	TGTGCCAGCAGTTACTCGGGACAGGGAGACTACGAGCAGTACTTC	CASSYSGQGDYEQYF
-	TRBV2	-	TRBJ2-3	TGTGCCAGCAGTCTGACAGATACGCAGTATTTT	CASSLTDTQYF
once	TRBV30	-	TRBJ2-5	TGTGCCTGGAGTACCTGGGGGCTGGAGACCCAGTACTTC	CAWSTWGLETQYF
-	TRBV27	TRBD2	TRBJ2-2	TGTGCCAGCAGTTTACTAGCGGTTCCCGACACCGGGGAGCTGTTTTTT	CASSLLAVPDTGELFF
-	TRBV5-8	-	TRBJ2-7	TGTGCCAGCAGCTTCGGCTCCTACGAGCAGTACTTC	CASSFGSYEQYF
-	TRBV7-2	TRBD2	TRBJ2-3	TGTGCCAGCAGCTTCGGACTAGCGGGAGGACCCACGCAGTATTTT	CASSFGLAGGPTQYF
-	TRBV19	TRBD1	TRBJ2-3	TGTGCCAGTAGTCTCACTCTACAGGGGGTGCTAACAGATACGCAGTATTTT	CASSLTLQGVLTDTQYF
-	TRBV5-8	-	TRBJ1-1	TGTGCCAGCAGCTTGCGGCAGACTGCTGAAGCTTTCTTT	CASSLRQTAEAFF